Below, 9 T cell receptor beta chains from the same sample are listed, as sequenced in a study of tumor-infiltrating lymphocytes in primary liver carcinoma. Out of unsorted whole blood came the blood RNA, and germline DNA was extracted as well. Synthesis of TCR beta cDNA was carried out from about 540 ng total RNA with a constant-region primer. Libraries for TCR beta were built through three nested multiplex PCR rounds, which together made up a slightly modified ARM-PCR procedure. With TRBV1-TRBV30 forward primers and a C-beta reverse primer, the first two PCR rounds were run for around 10 cycles each. TCRdb redid the calling of the multiplex PCR reads with MiXCR, one entry per CDR3 protein. In the table there are 310,000 or so distinct CDR3 sequences, 65% of which are singletons. Sequenced sample: peripheral blood. These receptor sequences come from a man aged 35 to 55 with primary liver carcinoma and hepatitis B virus infection.

In regard to this clonotype: One end of the junction does not line up with germline, which may come from a read error. The chain carries TRBV28 and TRBJ1-1, with D tentatively TRBD1 (5 bases). The CDR3 totals 12 residues. CDR1 is MDHEN and CDR2 is SYDVKM in the germline V gene. The CDR3 loop reads CTSRDPGTEAFF. CDR3 bases: TGTACCAGCAGGGACCCGGGGACTGAAGCTTTCTTT. The full variable domain, its missing parts supplied by reference TRBV28 and TRBJ1-1, is DVKVTQSSRYLVKRTGEKVFLECVQDMDHENMFWYRQDPGLGLRLIYFSYDVKMKEKGDIPEGYSVSREKKERFSLILESASTNQTSMYLCTSRDPGTEAFFGQGTRLTVV.

About this clonotype: The CDR3 does not end in the conserved phenylalanine or tryptophan, so this is likely a read error. CDR3 loop: CAGSPGTGTGPYEQYS. In nucleotides, the CDR3 is TGTGCCGGCAGCCCCGGAACCGGGACAGGCCCCTACGAGCAGTACTCC. This sequence joins TRBV13 and TRBJ2-7, with 8 bases identical to TRBD1. Germline values: CDR1 PRHDT, CDR2 FYEKMQ (reference sequence). CDR3 size: 16 residues.

On this clonotype itself: At one boundary the junction diverges from the germline segment, which might be a read error. The DNA of the CDR3 is TGCTCCAGCAGCCAAGATGAACTAGCGGGAGAGACCCAGTACTTC. This encodes CSSSQDELAGETQYF. The V call is TRBV4-1, the J call TRBJ2-5; 9 bases align to TRBD2. The germline CDR1 and CDR2 sequences are MGHRA and YSYEKL. CDR3 size: 15 residues.

There are a few counts of this clonotype. A much larger clone is a single base away; this may be a read error. CDR3 bases: TGTGCCAGCAGTCCTACAAGGGGCGGCTACAATGAGCAGTTCTTC. Translated, it gives CASSPTRGGYNEQFF. The chain uses TRBV6-2 or TRBV6-3 and TRBJ2-1, with D perhaps matching TRBD1 (5 bases). CDR1 is MNHEY, CDR2 SVGEGT, per germline. CDR3 size: 15 residues. V was cut by 5 bases and J by 3 bases, with 14 bases left in between.

Of note for this clonotype: Likely a read error: the CDR3 ends without its conserved phenylalanine or tryptophan. V gene TRBV5-4 combines with J gene TRBJ2-1; TRBD2 matches at 9 bases. The CDR3 is made up of 15 amino acids. Trimming at V came to 0 bases and at J to 6 bases, leaving 4 bases not matched to a gene. Germline V gene data show CDR1 as SGHNT and CDR2 as YYREEE (reference sequence). The CDR3 sequence is CASSLGSGRTNEQFL. The CDR3 DNA reads TGTGCCAGCAGCTTGGGAAGCGGGAGGACCAATGAGCAGTTCTTG.

Regarding this clonotype: Lacking the conserved final phenylalanine or tryptophan, this CDR3 likely reflects a read error. The V and J genes are TRBV4-1 and TRBJ2-2; no firm D call. V dropped 3 bases and J dropped 6 bases, with 8 bases sitting between them. Per the germline V gene, CDR1 is MGHRA and CDR2 is YSYEKL. CDR3 length: 13 amino acids. The CDR3, as DNA: TGCGCCAGCAGCCACGCCGTAGCCGGGGAGCTGTTTTTG. As protein: CASSHAVAGELFL.

In regard to this clonotype: A read error may produce the germline difference seen at one junction end. The chain carries TRBV4-1 and TRBJ2-1; tentative D call: TRBD1 (5 bases). Germline CDR1 is MGHRA and CDR2 is YSYEKL. CDR3 length equals 16 residues. The CDR3 sequence is CASSALPGSPYNEQFF. The CDR3 coding sequence is TGCGCCAGCAGCGCCCTGCCAGGGTCCCCCTATAATGAGCAGTTCTTC.

This chain links TRBV5-1 with TRBJ2-2, with a weak D call TRBD1 (6 bases). From germline, CDR1 is SGHRS and CDR2 YFSETQ. The CDR3 is 14 amino acids. V shed 4 bases and J shed 7 bases, with 14 bases lying between them. CDR3 DNA sequence: TGCGCCAGCAGCCCCTCAGGGGACCGCGGGGAGCTGTTTTTT. Translation gives CASSPSGDRGELFF.

Only a few counts were recorded for this clonotype. The genes are TRBV4-1 and TRBJ2-5; D possibly corresponds to TRBD1 (6 bases). Germline V gene data show CDR1 as MGHRA and CDR2 as YSYEKL. V was trimmed by 8 bases and J by 3 bases, leaving 19 bases between them. The CDR3 consists of 15 residues. The CDR3 sequence is CASARRWDNEETQYF. CDR3 DNA sequence: TGCGCCAGCGCGCGCCGATGGGACAACGAAGAGACCCAGTACTTC.